One sample yielded the 8 T cell receptor beta chains listed below, sequenced in a study of Ad26.COV2.S vaccination and SARS-CoV-2 variants. Treatment of the sample: roughly 20 received Ad26.COV2.S at low or high dose, single or two shots; several received placebo; per-sample allocation not given. Following the first vaccine or placebo injection, samples were taken on day 63. The method was immunoSEQ multiplex PCR; TCRdb's version includes in-frame clones alone and lacks a portion of them. Found here are hundreds of thousands of clones, over 75% of them singletons; the top ten hold 9% to 15%. Specimen: peripheral blood, collected in a trial of Ad26.COV2.S vaccine versus placebo. The receptor set was obtained from a person between 18 and 65 years old who received the Ad26.COV2.S COVID-19 vaccine or a placebo.

The chain employs TRBV2 and TRBJ2-7; TRBD1 matches at 9 bases. The CDR3 totals 18 residues. CDR1 and CDR2 (germline): SNHLY, FYNNEI. V shed 4 bases and J 0 bases; nucleotides not matched to a gene: 13. The CDR3 here is CASSVHWGNRGPSYEQYF. The CDR3, as DNA: TGTGCCAGCAGTGTACATTGGGGTAACAGGGGGCCCTCCTACGAGCAGTACTTC.

V and J are TRBV18 and TRBJ2-5; D might be TRBD1 (5 bases). Deletions cut 11 bases from V and 3 bases from J, with 16 bases between. This CDR3 region has 13 residues. The germline V gene has CDR1 KGHSH and CDR2 LQKENI. The CDR3 spells CAGSPGSEETQYF. In DNA form, the CDR3 reads TGTGCCGGTTCCCCAGGGTCGGAAGAGACCCAGTACTTC. Combining the CDR3 with reference TRBV18 and TRBJ2-5 gives the whole variable domain NAGVMQNPRHLVRRRGQEARLRCSPMKGHSHVYWYRQLPEEGLKFMVYLQKENIIDESGMPKERFSAEFPKEGPSILRIQQVVRGDSAAYFCAGSPGSEETQYFGPGTRLLVL.

The V gene is TRBV25-1, the J gene TRBJ2-7; possible D gene TRBD2, 7 bases. CDR3 length: 15 residues. V was pared by 4 bases and J by 0 bases, with 13 bases between. Germline V lookup: CDR1 MGHDK, CDR2 SYGVNS. The CDR3 here is CASSGGGVLSYEQYF. The CDR3 DNA is TGTGCCAGCAGTGGAGGGGGGGTCCTCTCCTACGAGCAGTACTTC.

V usage is TRBV4-3 and J usage is TRBJ1-5; D unclear. Germline CDR1 reads LGHNA; CDR2 reads YSLEER. This CDR3 has 15 amino acids. V was pared by 2 bases and J by 4 bases, with 12 bases between. Here the CDR3 reads CASSQFTWPNQPQHF. The CDR3 nucleotides are TGCGCCAGCAGCCAATTTACTTGGCCTAATCAGCCCCAGCATTTT.

This clone was detected once. V and J are TRBV7-2 and TRBJ1-6, with 8 bases lining up with TRBD1. The CDR3 is 14 amino acids. Germline V gene sequence: CDR1 SGHTA, CDR2 FQGNSA. Losses at the gene ends were 5 bases for V and 10 bases for J; bases not matched to a gene: 7. As DNA, the CDR3 is TGTGCCAGCAGCCTGACAGGGGATCGATCACCCCTCCACTTT. Protein: CASSLTGDRSPLHF.

The chain carries TRBV19 and TRBJ1-1; 9 bases map to TRBD1. With V trimmed by 9 bases and J by 1 base, 3 bases remained unmatched. CDR3 length: 13 amino acids. Germline CDR1 reads LNHDA; CDR2 reads SQIVND (reference sequence). The CDR3 sequence: CASNRGRNTEAFF. CDR3 sequence (DNA): TGTGCCAGCAACAGGGGGCGGAACACTGAAGCTTTCTTT.

The rearrangement joins TRBV5-4 to TRBJ2-5; 9 bases agree with TRBD1. Germline V gives CDR1 SGHNT, CDR2 YYREEE (reference sequence). The CDR3 has 14 residues. Trimming removed 4 bases from V and 2 bases from J; junction bases left unmatched: 3. The CDR3 sequence: CASSTGQGQETQYF. The CDR3 nucleotides are TGTGCCAGCAGCACCGGACAGGGGCAAGAGACCCAGTACTTC.

CDR3 amino acids: CASSAGTGAYNEQFF. In nucleotides, the CDR3 is TGTGCCAGCAGCGCCGGGACAGGGGCCTACAATGAGCAGTTCTTC. The chain uses TRBV7-2 and TRBJ2-1, with 10 bases that match TRBD1. The germline V gene encodes CDR1 SGHTA and CDR2 FQGNSA. The V gene end was trimmed by 5 bases and the J gene end by 2 bases; junction bases not matched to a gene: 3. This CDR3 has 15 amino acids.